The entry below gives a single TCR beta chain sequence along with its context. Its antigen is not known. These data are taken from a study of cytomegalovirus exposure and HLA in healthy donors. Amplification used 60 Vbeta primers and 13 Jbeta primers. Sequencing used immunoSEQ multiplex PCR; TCRdb keeps in-frame clones, though not all of them. The profile covers about 130,000 clones, with 76% appearing a single time and around 3.2% taken by the ten largest. Regarding the study as a whole: From TCR beta sequences, most subjects' HLA-A and HLA-B alleles were reportedly predicted accurately. Most TCR sequences showed up rarely, but some public TCRs showed up in many donors.

V was shortened by 8 bases and J by 5 bases, with 15 bases between the two germline ends. The CDR3 is 13 amino acids. Germline V gives CDR1 MGHRA, CDR2 YSYEKL. J is TRBJ1-2 and V is TRBV4-1; the D gene is possibly TRBD1 (5 bases). This sequence originates from a man aged 35 to 55 in good health and CMV-seronegative. Sequenced input: PBMCs. CDR3 residues: CASGVGDRYGYTF. For the CDR3, the DNA is TGCGCCAGCGGCGTGGGCGACAGATATGGCTACACCTTC.